Listed below are T cell receptor beta chains from one sample, sequenced in a study of technical replicates of blood from a few donors. Measured with immunoSEQ multiplex PCR; TCRdb has only the in-frame clones, and not every one. The sample has approximately 78,000 clones, nearly 97% seen once; the top ten hold 0.24%. The sample comprised T cells isolated from PBMCs. These receptors were taken from a human donor in good health. CDR3s include the opening cysteine and the closing phenylalanine or tryptophan. The order of the fields is D gene, V gene, J gene, clone size, CDR3 DNA, CDR3 protein. The D gene is left open where the match is weak. Where a row states a size, it is once, few, many or the class of an expanded clone; other rows omit it.

NA	TRBV5-5	TRBJ1-5	NA	TGTGCCAGCAGCTCTCAGGGGAGCAATCAGCCCCAGCATTTT	CASSSQGSNQPQHF
NA	TRBV6-5	TRBJ1-6	NA	TGTGCCAGCAGTTACTCGACGGGTCCCTATAATTCACCCCTCCACTTT	CASSYSTGPYNSPLHF
TRBD2	TRBV4-2	TRBJ2-3	NA	TGTGCCAGCAGCCAAGCGCCGGGACTAGTAGCAGATACGCAGTATTTT	CASSQAPGLVADTQYF
TRBD1	TRBV6-6	TRBJ1-2	NA	TGTGCCAGCAGTTACTTAAGAGGGACAGAGAACTATGGCTACACCTTC	CASSYLRGTENYGYTF
NA	TRBV5-4	TRBJ2-1	NA	TGTGCCAGCAGCACTCTCAATGAGCAGTTCTTC	CASSTLNEQFF
TRBD1	TRBV19	TRBJ2-4	NA	TGTGCCAGTAGTATAGATAGGGCCGGGACAGGGGAGGCCAAAAACATTCAGTACTTC	CASSIDRAGTGEAKNIQYF
NA	TRBV28	TRBJ1-2	once	TGTGCCAGCATCCGGACTCTGGGCTATGGCTACACCTTC	CASIRTLGYGYTF
TRBD2	TRBV28	TRBJ2-7	NA	TGTGCCAGCAGCTATACCCCTAGCGGACTTACCTACGAGCAGTACTTC	CASSYTPSGLTYEQYF
NA	TRBV19	TRBJ2-7	NA	TGTGCCAGTAGTATAGGGCAGGGCCGCGAGCAGTACTTC	CASSIGQGREQYF
TRBD1	TRBV5-1	TRBJ1-1	once	TGCGCCAGCAGCTTTCAAGGGGGCAGGGCTGAAGCTTTCTTT	CASSFQGGRAEAFF
TRBD1	TRBV29-1	TRBJ2-7	NA	TGCAGCGTTGTTGGGGACAGGGTCTACGAGCAGTACTTC	CSVVGDRVYEQYF
NA	TRBV18	TRBJ1-6	NA	TGTGCCAGCTCACCGGGGCAGGGAGGGTCACCCCTCCACTTT	CASSPGQGGSPLHF
TRBD1	TRBV10-2	TRBJ1-3	NA	TGCGCCAGCGGCAAGGGACAGGGTGTGGACACCATATATTTT	CASGKGQGVDTIYF
NA	TRBV11-2	TRBJ2-7	NA	TGTGCCAGCAGCTTAGACAGGCTTACCTACGAGCAGTACTTC	CASSLDRLTYEQYF
NA	TRBV4-1	TRBJ1-2	NA	TGCGCCAGCAGCCATCAAGAAACAGGGTTTTCCTATGGCTACACCTTC	CASSHQETGFSYGYTF
NA	TRBV6-1	TRBJ2-7	NA	TGTGCCAGCAGTGAAATCACACTAGCCTACGAGCAGTACTTC	CASSEITLAYEQYF
NA	TRBV5-1	TRBJ1-2	NA	TGCGCCAGCAGCACCGGGGACTATAACTATGGCTACACCTTC	CASSTGDYNYGYTF
NA	TRBV30	TRBJ1-3	NA	TGTGCCTGCCTCAGGGTTGCCATATCCTCAAAATCTGGAAACACCATATATTTT	CACLRVAISSKSGNTIYF
NA	TRBV19	TRBJ1-5	NA	TGTGCCAGTAGTCCGACGCGCAACGAGGGCAATCAGCCCCAGCATTTT	CASSPTRNEGNQPQHF
TRBD1	TRBV19	TRBJ2-7	NA	TGTGCCAGTTCGAGAAGACAGGGGGGGGATTTAGAGCAGTACTTC	CASSRRQGGDLEQYF
NA	TRBV29-1	TRBJ2-1	NA	TGCAGCGTTGAATATAGGGGGAGGGCCTACAATGAGCAGTTCTTC	CSVEYRGRAYNEQFF
NA	TRBV21-1	TRBJ2-6	once	TGTGCCAGCAGCAAAGGGCAGGGAACGGGGGCCAACGTCCTGACTTTC	CASSKGQGTGANVLTF
TRBD2	TRBV5-1	TRBJ2-7	once	TGCGCCAGCAGCTTTACTAGCGGGGGAGCCTACGAGCAGTACTTC	CASSFTSGGAYEQYF
NA	TRBV5-1	TRBJ2-1	NA	TGCGCCAGCAGCTCCGGGAGCTCCTACAATGAGCAGTTCTTC	CASSSGSSYNEQFF
TRBD2	TRBV19	TRBJ2-3	once	TGTGCCAGTAGTATAGGCTTGGGACTAGCGGGAACCACAGATACGCAGTATTTT	CASSIGLGLAGTTDTQYF
TRBD1	TRBV5-1	TRBJ2-7	NA	TGCGCCAGCGGCTCCGGGACAGGGGCCTACGAGCAGTACTTC	CASGSGTGAYEQYF
NA	TRBV4-1	TRBJ1-1	NA	TGCGCCAGCAGCCATAATCCCCTGACAGGGAACACTGAAGCTTTCTTT	CASSHNPLTGNTEAFF
NA	TRBV27	TRBJ2-7	few	TGTGCCAGCTCCGACGGGGTCGGGGGCTACGAGCAGTACTTC	CASSDGVGGYEQYF
NA	TRBV27	TRBJ2-3	once	TGTGCCAGCAGTCCCGTCGGGGATAGCACAGATACGCAGTATTTT	CASSPVGDSTDTQYF
NA	TRBV27	TRBJ1-5	once	TGTGCCAGCAGTTATTCAGGGTTCCAGCCCCAGCATTTT	CASSYSGFQPQHF
NA	TRBV19	TRBJ1-5	NA	TGTGCCAGCAACCCAGGGAACCAGCCCCAGCATTTT	CASNPGNQPQHF
NA	TRBV19	TRBJ1-4	NA	TGTGCCAGTAGTATGGACCTTGCGGGTGAAAAACTGTTTTTT	CASSMDLAGEKLFF
TRBD2	TRBV5-1	TRBJ2-7	NA	TGCGCCAGCAGCTTGGGAGCGGGAGGAATCTACGAGCAGTACTTC	CASSLGAGGIYEQYF